This T cell receptor (beta chain) came from a study of blood T cell repertoires in COVID-19. The CDR3 is 14 amino acids. Germline V gives CDR1 SGHTA, CDR2 FQGTGA. Unmatched junction bases numbered 5, after V lost 8 bases and J lost 5 bases. Sequencing used immunoSEQ multiplex PCR; TCRdb keeps in-frame clones, though not all of them. Among about 180,000 clones listed, roughly 85% were seen once. The genes are TRBV7-3 and TRBJ2-2; 10 bases match TRBD1. Source material: peripheral blood. The sequence came from a man aged 55 to 70 with acute or convalescent COVID-19. The CDR3 region is CASRQGASTGELFF. CDR3 DNA sequence: TGTGCCAGCCGACAGGGGGCTTCGACCGGGGAGCTGTTTTTT.